Shown below are 5 T cell receptor beta chains from a single sample sequenced in a study of molecular identifiers for immune sequencing clone quantification. Via MiXCR, TCRdb re-called the PCR reads, giving one row per CDR3 protein. The sample yields around 300,000 distinct CDR3 sequences, roughly 24% seen once. Material: naive CD8+ T cells from blood, with Jurkat cell RNA spiked in. The subset is: FACS-sorted CD8+CD4-CCR7+CD45RA+ naive T cells. The receptors shown here come from a human donor in good health. Some libraries in this study had Jurkat cell RNA spiked in.

The rearrangement joins TRBV4-2 to TRBJ2-7; D is perhaps TRBD2 (5 bases). The ends were cut back, 4 bases at V and 6 bases at J, with 16 bases in the middle. Germline assignment: CDR1 LGHNA and CDR2 YNFKEQ. This CDR3 has 14 amino acids. Here the CDR3 reads CASSPPDSVREQYF. The DNA for the CDR3 is TGTGCCAGCAGCCCCCCTGATAGCGTACGCGAGCAGTACTTC.

As to this clonotype: A much larger clone sits a single nucleotide away, making a read error possible. The chain employs TRBV23-1 and TRBJ2-3; weak D call: TRBD1 (7 bases). TRBV23-1 is filed as an ORF, its function uncertain. CDR3 size: 16 residues. In nucleotides, the CDR3 is TGCGCCAGCGGTCACCCCGCGGGGACAGTGACAGATACGCAGTATTTT. This translates into CASGHPAGTVTDTQYF.

In this sample, this clonotype turned up a few times. The V and J genes are TRBV30 and TRBJ2-7; D is unclear. The germline V gene encodes CDR1 GTSNPN and CDR2 SVGIG (reference sequence). Trimming left V 2 bases short and J 3 bases short, with 11 bases between. The CDR3 runs 13 residues. The CDR3: CAWSLPGSYEQYF. The CDR3 DNA follows: TGTGCCTGGAGTCTCCCTGGCAGCTACGAGCAGTACTTC.

This clonotype was counted at least ten times. The CDR3 sequence is CASSQGLGEKLFF. The CDR3 DNA follows: TGCGCCAGCAGCCAGGGGTTGGGTGAAAAACTGTTTTTT. The rearrangement joins TRBV4-3 to TRBJ1-4; D call uncertain. The V gene's germline CDR1 is LGHNA and CDR2 YSLEER. Deletions cut 3 bases from V and 7 bases from J, with 9 bases between. The CDR3 has 13 residues.

The chain employs TRBV5-1 and TRBJ2-3, with D perhaps being TRBD1 or TRBD2 (6 bases each). The CDR3 consists of 17 residues. Between the trimmed V and J ends, which lost 1 base and 0 bases, there was a span of 15 bases. CDR1 SGHRS and CDR2 YFSETQ come from the germline V gene. The CDR3 bases are TGCGCCAGCAGCTTGTCGCCAGGGGACTTTAGCACAGATACGCAGTATTTT. Translating it yields CASSLSPGDFSTDTQYF. Using reference TRBV5-1 and TRBJ2-3 for the parts outside the CDR3, the full variable domain is KAGVTQTPRYLIKTRGQQVTLSCSPISGHRSVSWYQQTPGQGLQFLFEYFSETQRNKGNFPGRFSGRQFSNSRSEMNVSTLELGDSALYLCASSLSPGDFSTDTQYFGPGTRLTVL.